These 14 T cell receptor beta chains originate from one sample sequenced in a study of cytomegalovirus exposure and HLA in healthy donors. The PCR employed 60 Vbeta primers together with 13 Jbeta primers. The table came from immunoSEQ multiplex PCR; TCRdb's copy has only in-frame clones and leaves some out. This table holds more than 150,000 clones, roughly 84% found once. Sequenced: PBMCs. These receptors were taken from a boy between 10 and 17 years old in good health and CMV-seronegative.

V gene TRBV5-4 combines with J gene TRBJ2-1; D possibly corresponds to TRBD1 (5 bases). In germline, CDR1 is SGHNT, CDR2 YYREEE (reference sequence). The CDR3 runs to 14 residues. Between the trimmed V and J ends, which lost 4 bases and 9 bases, there was a span of 17 bases. CDR3 protein: CASSPPAGLIEQFF. The CDR3 nucleotides read TGTGCCAGCAGCCCCCCCGCAGGGTTGATTGAGCAGTTCTTC.

This chain connects TRBV2 to TRBJ2-7; maybe TRBD1 (5 bases). The V gene lost 7 bases and the J gene lost 4 bases, with 14 bases spanning the gap. The CDR3 covers 13 residues. CDR1 and CDR2 from the germline V gene are SNHLY and FYNNEI. The CDR3 sequence is CASTEQASYEQYF. As DNA, the CDR3 is TGTGCCAGCACAGAACAGGCTTCTTACGAGCAGTACTTC.

The V gene is TRBV11-2, the J gene TRBJ2-3; D perhaps matches TRBD1 (6 bases). CDR1 and CDR2 from the germline V gene are SGHAT and FQNNGV. The CDR3 is made up of 13 amino acids. V gave up 4 bases and J gave up 5 bases, with 10 bases separating them. DNA of the CDR3: TGTGCCAGCAGCTATCTAGGGGGAGATACGCAGTATTTT. This codes for CASSYLGGDTQYF.

As DNA, the CDR3 is TGTGCCAGCAGCGTAGAATTGGGGACAGGGGGAAGGGGCGAGCAGTTCTTC. Its protein is CASSVELGTGGRGEQFF. The chain links TRBV9 to TRBJ2-1; the match to TRBD1 covers 11 bases. The CDR3 covers 17 residues. V trimming: 0 bases; J trimming: 10 bases; junction bases outside the gene matches: 12. Germline V gene lookup returns CDR1 SGDLS and CDR2 YYNGEE. Variable domain in full (rest from reference TRBV9 and TRBJ2-1): DSGVTQTPKHLITATGQRVTLRCSPRSGDLSVYWYQQSLDQGLQFLIQYYNGEERAKGNILERFSAQQFPDLHSELNLSSLELGDSALYFCASSVELGTGGRGEQFFGPGTRLTVL.

This clone was observed a few times. The rearrangement links TRBV30 to TRBJ1-1; D ambiguous. Germline CDR1 is GTSNPN and CDR2 is SVGIG (reference sequence). V lost 4 bases to trimming and J lost 4 bases, with 13 bases between them. CDR3 length: 13 residues. The CDR3: CAWNQERATEAFF. CDR3 DNA: TGTGCCTGGAATCAAGAGAGGGCCACTGAAGCTTTCTTT. Full variable domain (rest looked up from reference TRBV30 and TRBJ1-1): SQTIHQWPATLVQPVGSPLSLECTVEGTSNPNLYWYRQAAGRGLQLLFYSVGIGQISSEVPQNLSASRPQDRQFILSSKKLLLSDSGFYLCAWNQERATEAFFGQGTRLTVV.

The rearrangement links TRBV20-1 to TRBJ2-7; weak D call: TRBD1 (6 bases). V was clipped by 5 bases and J by 6 bases, with 11 bases between them. This CDR3 has 11 residues. Germline V gene lookup returns CDR1 DFQATT and CDR2 SNEGSKA (reference sequence). For the CDR3, the DNA is TGCAGTGCTGTACAGGGTCTCGAGCAGTACTTC. Protein: CSAVQGLEQYF.

In nucleotides, the CDR3 is TGTGCCAGCACCCCACGGGTCGGCGGACTAGCGGGAGGCTACGAGCAGTACTTC. It specifies CASTPRVGGLAGGYEQYF. V and J are TRBV28 and TRBJ2-7, with 14 positions matching TRBD2. CDR1 is MDHEN, CDR2 SYDVKM, per germline. The CDR3 runs 18 residues. V gave up 7 bases and J gave up 3 bases; unmatched junction bases: 14. Complete variable domain (other parts from reference TRBV28 and TRBJ2-7): DVKVTQSSRYLVKRTGEKVFLECVQDMDHENMFWYRQDPGLGLRLIYFSYDVKMKEKGDIPEGYSVSREKKERFSLILESASTNQTSMYLCASTPRVGGLAGGYEQYFGPGTRLTVT.

This chain joins TRBV5-4 and TRBJ1-4, with D uncertain. Trimming removed 4 bases from V and 5 bases from J, with 18 bases in between. Germline CDR1 reads SGHNT; CDR2 reads YYREEE (reference sequence). This CDR3 comprises 16 residues. The CDR3 here is CASSVLNRERNEKLFF. For the CDR3, the DNA is TGTGCCAGCAGCGTTTTAAACCGGGAAAGAAATGAAAAACTGTTTTTT. The entire variable domain, with the rest obtained from reference TRBV5-4 and TRBJ1-4, is as follows: ETGVTQSPTHLIKTRGQQVTLRCSSQSGHNTVSWYQQALGQGPQFIFQYYREEENGRGNFPPRFSGLQFPNYSSELNVNALELDDSALYLCASSVLNRERNEKLFFGSGTQLSVL.

V usage is TRBV15 and J usage is TRBJ1-4; D possibly corresponds to TRBD1 (6 bases). Trimming took 3 bases from V and 8 from J, leaving 13 bases between them. The length of the CDR3 is 14 residues. Germline V gene data show CDR1 as LNHNV and CDR2 as YYDKDF (reference sequence). The DNA for the CDR3 is TGTGCCACCAGCAGGCAAGGGGGTGGAGAAAAACTGTTTTTT. This codes for CATSRQGGGEKLFF. Based on the CDR3 plus reference TRBV15 and TRBJ1-4, the full variable domain is DAMVIQNPRYQVTQFGKPVTLSCSQTLNHNVMYWYQQKSSQAPKLLFHYYDKDFNNEADTPDNFQSRRPNTSFCFLDIRSPGLGDTAMYLCATSRQGGGEKLFFGSGTQLSVL.

The rearrangement links TRBV7-8 to TRBJ2-3, with 14 bases fitting TRBD2. This CDR3 has 15 amino acids. Germline CDR1 SGHVS, CDR2 FQNEAQ. The V gene end was trimmed by 5 bases and the J gene end by 6 bases; junction bases not matched to a gene: 4. CDR3 nucleotide sequence: TGTGCCAGCAGCCTCGGACTAGCGGGAGGTGATACGCAGTATTTT. Residues: CASSLGLAGGDTQYF. Together with reference TRBV7-8 and TRBJ2-3, the CDR3 gives the full variable domain: GAGVSQSPRYKVAKRGQDVALRCDPISGHVSLFWYQQALGQGPEFLTYFQNEAQLDKSGLPSDRFFAERPEGSVSTLKIQRTQQEDSAVYLCASSLGLAGGDTQYFGPGTRLTVL.

V and J are TRBV7-9 and TRBJ2-3, with D maybe TRBD2 (6 bases). V was trimmed by 4 bases and J by 5 bases, leaving 16 bases between them. CDR1 and CDR2 from the germline V gene are SEHNR and FQNEAQ (reference sequence). CDR3 size: 15 residues. CDR3 region: CASSSAEGDVDTQYF. The CDR3 bases are TGTGCCAGCAGCTCAGCGGAGGGAGATGTAGATACGCAGTATTTT.

This clone was recorded only once. The genes are TRBV9 and TRBJ2-2, with TRBD1 matching 10 bases. This CDR3 spans 14 amino acids. The junction had 3 bases not matched to a gene; V was cut back by 3 bases and J by 7 bases. Germline V gene lookup returns CDR1 SGDLS and CDR2 YYNGEE. The CDR3 sequence is CASSGQGAGGELFF. In nucleotides, the CDR3 is TGTGCCAGCAGCGGACAGGGGGCCGGCGGGGAGCTGTTTTTT.

The J gene is TRBJ2-4, the V gene TRBV9; D is uncertain. V was trimmed by 5 bases and J by 7 bases, leaving 16 bases between them. CDR3 length: 14 residues. Germline V gene data show CDR1 as SGDLS and CDR2 as YYNGEE. The CDR3 is CASSSGPPVNIQYF. The CDR3 region has the DNA TGTGCCAGCAGTTCCGGTCCCCCCGTGAACATTCAGTACTTC.

J is TRBJ1-4 and V is TRBV2, with 7 bases that match TRBD1. Germline CDR1 reads SNHLY; CDR2 reads FYNNEI. The V and J ends lost 6 bases and 7 bases, in that order; junction bases with no gene match: 5. The CDR3 covers 13 residues. The CDR3 loop is CASSMDRTEKLFF. For the CDR3, the DNA is TGTGCCAGCAGCATGGACAGGACTGAAAAACTGTTTTTT. Supplemented by reference TRBV2 and TRBJ1-4, the full variable domain reads EPEVTQTPSHQVTQMGQEVILRCVPISNHLYFYWYRQILGQKVEFLVSFYNNEISEKSEIFDDQFSVERPDGSNFTLKIRSTKLEDSAMYFCASSMDRTEKLFFGSGTQLSVL.